This T cell receptor beta chain was observed in a study of resident and recirculating memory T cells in vitiligo. Stable patients also lacked confetti depigmentation, a sign of active vitiligo. The study's findings and limits: No unique dominant TCR clone was found in vitiligo lesions.

As to this clone: Its matching antigen is unknown.

The CDR3 sequence is 15 residues long. The J segment lost 2 bases and the V segment lost 2 bases, leaving 3 bases of the junction unmatched. In germline, CDR1 is SGHTA, CDR2 FQGTGA. The assay was immunoSEQ multiplex PCR, and TCRdb's table has in-frame clones only and misses some. The sample has tens of thousands of clones, roughly nine tenths seen once. V and J are TRBV7-3 and TRBJ2-3; 8 bases fit TRBD2. Sequencing was done on a sample of blood. This receptor was taken from a male donor with vitiligo. The DNA of the CDR3 is TGTGCCAGCAGCTTAGGCGGGGGGTACACAGATACGCAGTATTTT. It encodes CASSLGGGYTDTQYF.